Listed here are 25 T cell receptor beta chains from one sample, sequenced in a study of blood T cell repertoires in COVID-19. Clones were sequenced by immunoSEQ multiplex PCR, and TCRdb holds only the in-frame ones, with some missing. The sample gives 130,000 or so clones, over 75% of which show up once; 4% to 5% is in the top ten. The sequenced sample consisted of peripheral blood. These receptors all come from a woman between 65 and 79 years old with acute or convalescent COVID-19.

The V gene is TRBV19, the J gene TRBJ1-2; D possibly corresponds to TRBD1 (6 bases). The CDR3 extends over 14 amino acids. Deletions cut 7 bases from V and 8 bases from J, with 20 bases between. Germline assignment: CDR1 LNHDA and CDR2 SQIVND (reference sequence). The CDR3 is CASTEEGVPQGYTF. As DNA, the CDR3 is TGTGCCAGTACCGAAGAGGGGGTGCCGCAAGGCTACACCTTC.

This clone was seen a handful of times. The same CDR3 can be traced to other DNA sequences in this sample. V gene TRBV3-1 (or the pseudogene TRBV3-2) combines with J gene TRBJ2-5, with 14 nucleotides matching TRBD2. V dropped 3 bases and J dropped 1; count of bases not matched to a gene: 4. Germline CDR1 is LGHDT and CDR2 is YNNKEL (reference sequence). The length of the CDR3 is 17 residues. CDR3 amino acids: CASSHRGLAGGQETQYF. For the CDR3, the DNA is TGTGCCAGCAGCCATAGAGGACTAGCGGGGGGCCAAGAGACCCAGTACTTC.

CDR3 bases: TGTGCCAGCAGCGCCAGCGGGGGGACTACCTACGAGCAGTACTTC. Translated, it gives CASSASGGTTYEQYF. The chain joins TRBV5-4 to TRBJ2-7; 9 positions match TRBD2. The CDR3 length is 15 residues. With 4 bases clipped from V and 2 bases from J, the junction kept 7 bases outside the gene matches. Germline values: CDR1 SGHNT, CDR2 YYREEE (reference sequence).

The V and J genes are TRBV10-3 and TRBJ2-2, with D perhaps matching TRBD1 (5 bases). Between the trimmed V and J ends, which lost 2 bases and 8 bases, there was a span of 9 bases. This CDR3 contains 13 residues. The V gene's germline CDR1 is ENHRY and CDR2 SYGVKD. The CDR3 nucleotides read TGTGCCATCAGTGAGCAGGGTGCGGGGGAGCTGTTTTTT. As protein: CAISEQGAGELFF.

This chain joins TRBV7-9 and TRBJ2-3; D possibly corresponds to TRBD2 (5 bases). V shed 7 bases and J shed 4 bases, with 12 bases lying between them. Germline CDR1 and CDR2: SEHNR and FQNEAQ (reference sequence). The CDR3 loop spans 13 amino acids. CDR3 loop: CASTEGVSDTQYF. CDR3 bases: TGTGCCAGCACCGAGGGTGTTTCAGATACGCAGTATTTT.

The rearrangement links TRBV11-1 to TRBJ2-2; 8 positions match TRBD1. The CDR3 covers 15 residues. Germline V gives CDR1 SGHAT, CDR2 FQDESV (reference sequence). The ends lost 9 bases at V and 6 bases at J; junction bases unmatched: 12. The CDR3 DNA reads as TGTGCCAGTCATCCAGGACAGGGCGAGGCCGGGGAGCTGTTTTTT. Its protein product is CASHPGQGEAGELFF. Filled out from reference TRBV11-1 and TRBJ2-2, the complete variable domain reads EAEVAQSPRYKITEKSQAVAFWCDPISGHATLYWYRQILGQGPELLVQFQDESVVDDSQLPKDRFSAERLKGVDSTLKIQPAELGDSAMYLCASHPGQGEAGELFFGEGSRLTVL.

The chain recombines TRBV5-6 with TRBJ2-3; D might be TRBD1 (6 bases). The CDR3 is made up of 17 amino acids. Germline V gene data show CDR1 as SGHDT and CDR2 as YYEEEE. Between the trimmed V and J ends, which lost 1 base and 4 bases, there was a span of 19 bases. In DNA, the CDR3 is TGTGCCAGCAGCTTGAAGCTAACAGGGACCTTCTCAGATACGCAGTATTTT. As protein: CASSLKLTGTFSDTQYF.

The chain joins TRBV7-2 to TRBJ2-7; a possible D gene is TRBD2 (7 bases). The ends were cut back, 1 base at V and 3 bases at J, with 13 bases in the middle. The CDR3 loop spans 15 amino acids. Germline V CDR1 and CDR2: SGHTA, FQGNSA. The CDR3 coding sequence is TGTGCCAGCAGCTTAGGGGGGGGGCGCGTCTACGAGCAGTACTTC. Encoded protein: CASSLGGGRVYEQYF.

CDR3 loop: CASTQGPGNTIYF. CDR3 bases: TGTGCCAGCACCCAGGGGCCTGGAAACACCATATATTTT. The chain recombines TRBV2 with TRBJ1-3; D possibly corresponds to TRBD1 (6 bases). The ends were cut back, 7 bases at V and 2 bases at J, with 9 bases in the middle. Germline loops: CDR1 SNHLY, CDR2 FYNNEI. The CDR3 totals 13 residues.

The chain uses TRBV19 and TRBJ1-4, with TRBD1 matching 9 bases. With 7 bases clipped from V and 3 bases from J, the junction kept 6 bases outside the gene matches. Germline V gene data show CDR1 as LNHDA and CDR2 as SQIVND (reference sequence). The CDR3 sequence is 15 residues long. CDR3 sequence (DNA): TGTGCCAGTACCACAGGACAGGGGCCTAATGAAAAACTGTTTTTT. Its protein product is CASTTGQGPNEKLFF.

This chain uses TRBV5-1 with TRBJ1-3; the match to TRBD1 covers 8 bases. The V gene's germline CDR1 is SGHRS and CDR2 YFSETQ. The CDR3 extends over 15 amino acids. The J segment lost 3 bases and the V segment lost 0 bases, leaving 2 bases of the junction unmatched. The CDR3 sequence is CASSLEGQGGNTIYF. The DNA for the CDR3 is TGCGCCAGCAGCTTGGAAGGACAGGGTGGAAACACCATATATTTT.

The chain has TRBV3-1 (or the pseudogene TRBV3-2) and TRBJ2-1; tentative D call: TRBD2 (5 bases). The germline V gene encodes CDR1 LGHDT and CDR2 YNNKEL (reference sequence). With 2 bases removed from V and 1 base from J, the gap between germline ends came to 6 bases. This CDR3 has 14 residues. The CDR3 protein is CASSQTGSYNEQFF. The DNA for the CDR3 is TGTGCCAGCAGCCAAACGGGGTCCTACAATGAGCAGTTCTTC.

This clone showed up just a few times. V gene TRBV7-7 combines with J gene TRBJ2-1; D unresolved. CDR1 and CDR2 (germline): SSHAT, FNYEAQ (reference sequence). The CDR3 totals 13 residues. V gave up 1 base and J gave up 9 bases, with 10 bases separating them. The CDR3 here is CASSLDGLGEQFF. In DNA, the CDR3 is TGTGCCAGCAGCTTAGATGGGCTCGGTGAGCAGTTCTTC.

The rearrangement uses TRBV4-1 and TRBJ2-6; D is uncertain. Germline V gives CDR1 MGHRA, CDR2 YSYEKL. The CDR3 sequence is 16 residues long. V gave up 1 base and J gave up 0 bases, with 7 bases separating them. CDR3 loop: CASSQGLTSGANVLTF. The CDR3 region has the DNA TGCGCCAGCAGCCAAGGACTGACCTCTGGGGCCAACGTCCTGACTTTC.

The V call is TRBV3-1 (or the pseudogene TRBV3-2), the J call TRBJ1-2, with 9 bases identical to TRBD1. The trim removed 0 bases at V and 11 bases at J, leaving 13 bases unmatched. The germline CDR1 and CDR2 sequences are LGHDT and YNNKEL (reference sequence). This CDR3 contains 16 residues. CDR3 amino acids: CASSQDSTGGAFGYTF. The CDR3 region has the DNA TGTGCCAGCAGCCAAGATTCCACAGGGGGCGCGTTTGGTTACACCTTC.

The chain recombines TRBV6-2 or TRBV6-3 with TRBJ1-2; the D is unclear. Germline CDR1 MNHEY, CDR2 SVGEGT. This CDR3 is 15 amino acids long. Trimming removed 0 bases from V and 3 bases from J, with 11 bases in between. The CDR3 protein is CASSYSSGGHYGYTF. DNA of the CDR3: TGTGCCAGCAGTTACTCGTCGGGAGGACACTATGGCTACACCTTC.

This rearrangement joins TRBV12-3 or TRBV12-4 to TRBJ2-3; D not resolved. CDR3 length: 13 residues. Trimming removed 3 bases at V and 3 bases at J, with 7 bases between. The DNA of the CDR3 is TGTGCCAGCAGTTTCCCCTCTACAGATACGCAGTATTTT. It yields the protein CASSFPSTDTQYF.

The V gene is TRBV7-2, the J gene TRBJ2-5; tentative D call: TRBD2 (5 bases). The germline CDR1 and CDR2 sequences are SGHTA and FQGNSA. V shed 4 bases and J shed 3 bases, with 9 bases lying between them. The CDR3 consists of 13 residues. In nucleotides, the CDR3 is TGTGCCAGCAGCTATAGAGGGAAAGAGACCCAGTACTTC. Its translation is CASSYRGKETQYF. The full variable domain, rest sourced from reference TRBV7-2 and TRBJ2-5, is GAGVSQSPSNKVTEKGKDVELRCDPISGHTALYWYRQSLGQGLEFLIYFQGNSAPDKSGLPSDRFSAERTGGSVSTLTIQRTQQEDSAVYLCASSYRGKETQYFGPGTRLLVL.

The gene calls are TRBV4-3 and TRBJ2-3; 14 nucleotides align to TRBD2. There are 16 residues in the CDR3. CDR1 LGHNA and CDR2 YSLEER come from the germline V gene. Trimming cost V 6 bases and J 1 base; bases outside gene matches: 3. The CDR3 loop is CASRKGLAGGTDTQYF. CDR3 coding DNA: TGCGCCAGCAGGAAGGGACTAGCGGGGGGCACAGATACGCAGTATTTT.

The J gene is TRBJ2-2, the V gene TRBV4-3, with D possibly being TRBD2 (5 bases). Germline CDR1 is LGHNA and CDR2 is YSLEER. The V gene lost 4 bases and the J gene lost 1 base, with 10 bases spanning the gap. CDR3 length: 15 amino acids. The CDR3 coding sequence is TGCGCCAGCAGCCCCGAAACTAGGAACACCGGGGAGCTGTTTTTT. It yields the protein CASSPETRNTGELFF.

Written as DNA, the CDR3 is TGCGCCAGCAGCCAAAACAGGGACTCCTACGAGCAGTACTTC. The encoded protein is CASSQNRDSYEQYF. The rearrangement uses TRBV4-1 and TRBJ2-7; D possibly corresponds to TRBD1 (6 bases). The CDR3 consists of 14 residues. Trimming removed 2 bases at V and 0 bases at J, with 8 bases between. From germline, CDR1 is MGHRA and CDR2 YSYEKL.

This chain joins TRBV12-5 and TRBJ2-2, with a possible D match to TRBD2 (5 bases). The CDR3 totals 16 residues. Germline CDR1 is LGHNT and CDR2 is FRNRAP. V lost 0 bases and J 7 bases, leaving 15 bases between the germline ends. The CDR3 here is CASGLVIGRNSGELFF. The CDR3 DNA sequence: TGTGCTAGTGGTTTGGTAATTGGGAGAAATAGCGGGGAGCTGTTTTTT.

The chain carries TRBV12-3 or TRBV12-4 and TRBJ2-3; maybe TRBD2 (5 bases). The CDR3 contains 13 residues. V was clipped by 8 bases and J by 3 bases, with 12 bases between them. Written as DNA, the CDR3 is TGTGCCAGCCTAAGCCGGGGTACAGATACGCAGTATTTT. Protein sequence: CASLSRGTDTQYF.

The chain is built from TRBV12-3 or TRBV12-4 and TRBJ2-7; possibly TRBD2 for D (5 bases). The CDR3 totals 13 residues. V was pared by 6 bases and J by 2 bases, with 11 bases between. The CDR3 region is CASRPAGAYEQYF. CDR3 sequence (DNA): TGTGCCAGCAGACCGGCCGGGGCCTACGAGCAGTACTTC.

This clone was observed once. The V call is TRBV7-8, the J call TRBJ1-4; 7 bases align to TRBD1. After removal of 5 bases from V and 7 bases from J, the junction contained 13 bases not matched to a gene. Germline V CDR1 and CDR2: SGHVS, FQNEAQ. CDR3 size: 16 residues. The CDR3: CASSQGQAGIGEKLFF. The CDR3 DNA sequence: TGTGCCAGCAGCCAAGGACAGGCCGGGATAGGTGAAAAACTGTTTTTT.